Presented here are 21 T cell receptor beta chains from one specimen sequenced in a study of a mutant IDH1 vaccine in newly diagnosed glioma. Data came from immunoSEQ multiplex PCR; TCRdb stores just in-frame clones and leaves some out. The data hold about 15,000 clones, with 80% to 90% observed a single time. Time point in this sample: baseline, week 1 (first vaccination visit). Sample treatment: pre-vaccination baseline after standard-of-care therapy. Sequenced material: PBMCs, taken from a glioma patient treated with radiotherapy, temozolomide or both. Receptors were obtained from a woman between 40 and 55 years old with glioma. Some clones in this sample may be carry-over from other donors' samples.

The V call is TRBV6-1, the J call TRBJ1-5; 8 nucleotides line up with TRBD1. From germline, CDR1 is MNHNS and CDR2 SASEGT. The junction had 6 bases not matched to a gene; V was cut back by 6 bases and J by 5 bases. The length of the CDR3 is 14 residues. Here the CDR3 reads CASSLGQGDQPQHF. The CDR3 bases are TGTGCCAGCAGCTTAGGACAGGGCGATCAGCCCCAGCATTTT.

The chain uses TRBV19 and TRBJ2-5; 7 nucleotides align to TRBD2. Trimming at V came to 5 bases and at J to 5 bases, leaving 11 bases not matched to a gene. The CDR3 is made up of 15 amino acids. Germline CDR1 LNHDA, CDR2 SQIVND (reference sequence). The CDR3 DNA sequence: TGTGCCAGTAGTCAGCCGGGACTAACAGTGGAGACCCAGTACTTC. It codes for CASSQPGLTVETQYF.

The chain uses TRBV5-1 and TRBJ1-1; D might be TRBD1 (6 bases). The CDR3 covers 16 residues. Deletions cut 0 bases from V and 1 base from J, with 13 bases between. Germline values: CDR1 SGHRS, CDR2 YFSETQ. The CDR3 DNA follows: TGCGCCAGCAGCTTGGTACCGACAGGACCGAACACTGAAGCTTTCTTT. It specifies CASSLVPTGPNTEAFF.

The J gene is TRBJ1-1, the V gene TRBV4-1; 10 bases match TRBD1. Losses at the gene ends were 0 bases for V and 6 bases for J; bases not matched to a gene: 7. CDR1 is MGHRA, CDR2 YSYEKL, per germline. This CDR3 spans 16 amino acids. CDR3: CASSQEDRGRRAEAFF. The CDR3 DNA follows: TGCGCCAGCAGCCAAGAAGACAGGGGGCGCCGGGCTGAAGCTTTCTTT.

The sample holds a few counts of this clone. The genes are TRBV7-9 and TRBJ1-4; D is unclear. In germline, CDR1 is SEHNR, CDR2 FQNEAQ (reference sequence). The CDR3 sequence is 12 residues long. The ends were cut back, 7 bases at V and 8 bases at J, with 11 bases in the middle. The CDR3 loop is CASTDISEKLFF. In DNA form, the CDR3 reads TGTGCCAGCACCGATATCTCAGAAAAACTGTTTTTT.

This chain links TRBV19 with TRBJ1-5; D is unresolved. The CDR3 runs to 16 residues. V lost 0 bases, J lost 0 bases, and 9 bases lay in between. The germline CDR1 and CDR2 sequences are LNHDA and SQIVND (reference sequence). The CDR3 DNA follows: TGTGCCAGTAGTATAGAGGGAGGGCTTAGCAATCAGCCCCAGCATTTT. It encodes CASSIEGGLSNQPQHF.

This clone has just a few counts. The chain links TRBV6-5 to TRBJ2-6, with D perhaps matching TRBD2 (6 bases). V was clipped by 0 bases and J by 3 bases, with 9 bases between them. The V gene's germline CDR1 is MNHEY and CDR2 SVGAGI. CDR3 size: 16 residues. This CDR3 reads CASSYSEGSGANVLTF. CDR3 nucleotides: TGTGCCAGCAGTTACTCGGAGGGAAGTGGGGCCAACGTCCTGACTTTC.

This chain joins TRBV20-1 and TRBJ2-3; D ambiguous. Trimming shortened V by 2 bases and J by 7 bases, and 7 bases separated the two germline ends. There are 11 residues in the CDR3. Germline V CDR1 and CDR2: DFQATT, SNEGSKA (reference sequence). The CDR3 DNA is TGCAGTGCTAGACTAGTAAATACGCAGTATTTT. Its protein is CSARLVNTQYF.

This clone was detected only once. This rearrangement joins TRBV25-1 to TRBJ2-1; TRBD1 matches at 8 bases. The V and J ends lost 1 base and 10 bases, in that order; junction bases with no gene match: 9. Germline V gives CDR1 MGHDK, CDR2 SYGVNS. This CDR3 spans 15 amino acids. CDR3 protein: CASSESVTGDDEQFF. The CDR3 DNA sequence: TGTGCCAGCAGTGAATCTGTGACAGGGGATGACGAGCAGTTCTTC.

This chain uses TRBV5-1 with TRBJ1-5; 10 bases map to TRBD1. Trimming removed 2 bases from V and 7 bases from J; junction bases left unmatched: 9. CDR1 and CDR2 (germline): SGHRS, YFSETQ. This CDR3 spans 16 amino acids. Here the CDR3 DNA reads TGCGCCAGCAGCTTTTCCGGGACAGGGGATGGGCAGCCCCAGCATTTT. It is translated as CASSFSGTGDGQPQHF.

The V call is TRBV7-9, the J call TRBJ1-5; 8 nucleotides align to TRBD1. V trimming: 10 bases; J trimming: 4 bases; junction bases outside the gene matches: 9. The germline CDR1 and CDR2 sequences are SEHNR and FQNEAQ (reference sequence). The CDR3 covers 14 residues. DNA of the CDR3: TGTGCCACCGTGGAAACAGGGGGTAATCAGCCCCAGCATTTT. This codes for CATVETGGNQPQHF.

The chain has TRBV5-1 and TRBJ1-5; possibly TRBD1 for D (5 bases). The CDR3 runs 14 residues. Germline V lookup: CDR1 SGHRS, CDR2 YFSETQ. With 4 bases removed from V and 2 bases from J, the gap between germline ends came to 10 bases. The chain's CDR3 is CASSRDGGNQPQHF. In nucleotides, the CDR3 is TGCGCCAGCAGCCGGGACGGAGGCAATCAGCCCCAGCATTTT.

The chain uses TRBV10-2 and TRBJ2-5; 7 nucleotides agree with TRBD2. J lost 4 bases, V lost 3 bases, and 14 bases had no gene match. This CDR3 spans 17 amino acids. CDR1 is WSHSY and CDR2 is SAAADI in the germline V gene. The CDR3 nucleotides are TGCGCCAGCAGTGACTGGGAGTGGGGGGGTTTCATAGAGACCCAGTACTTC. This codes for CASSDWEWGGFIETQYF.

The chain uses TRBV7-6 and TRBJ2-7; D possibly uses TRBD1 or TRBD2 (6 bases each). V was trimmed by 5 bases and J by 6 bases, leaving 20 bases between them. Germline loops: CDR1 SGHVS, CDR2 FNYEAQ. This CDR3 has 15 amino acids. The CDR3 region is CASSLVGGWRGEQYF. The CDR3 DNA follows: TGTGCCAGCAGCCTGGTTGGGGGCTGGCGGGGCGAGCAGTACTTC. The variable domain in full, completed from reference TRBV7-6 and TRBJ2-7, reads GAGVSQSPRYKVTKRGQDVALRCDPISGHVSLYWYRQALGQGPEFLTYFNYEAQQDKSGLPNDRFSAERPEGSISTLTIQRTEQRDSAMYRCASSLVGGWRGEQYFGPGTRLTVT.

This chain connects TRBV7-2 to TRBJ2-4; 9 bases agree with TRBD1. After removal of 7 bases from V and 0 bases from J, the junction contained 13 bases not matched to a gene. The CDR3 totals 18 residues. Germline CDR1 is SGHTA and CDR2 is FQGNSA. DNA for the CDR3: TGTGCCAGCACCCGAGTAACACAGGGGGCCCAAGCCAAAAACATTCAGTACTTC. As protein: CASTRVTQGAQAKNIQYF.

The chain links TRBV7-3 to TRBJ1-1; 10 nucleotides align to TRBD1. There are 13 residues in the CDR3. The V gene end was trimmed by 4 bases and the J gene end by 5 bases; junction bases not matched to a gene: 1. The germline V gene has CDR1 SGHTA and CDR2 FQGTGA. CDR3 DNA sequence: TGTGCCAGCAGCTGGACAGGGGGAACTGAAGCTTTCTTT. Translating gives CASSWTGGTEAFF.

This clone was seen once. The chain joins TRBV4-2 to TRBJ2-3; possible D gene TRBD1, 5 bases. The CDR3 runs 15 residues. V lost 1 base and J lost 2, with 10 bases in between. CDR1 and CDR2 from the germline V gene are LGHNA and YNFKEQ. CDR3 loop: CASSQGLRVTDTQYF. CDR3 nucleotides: TGTGCCAGCAGCCAAGGTCTCAGGGTCACAGATACGCAGTATTTT.

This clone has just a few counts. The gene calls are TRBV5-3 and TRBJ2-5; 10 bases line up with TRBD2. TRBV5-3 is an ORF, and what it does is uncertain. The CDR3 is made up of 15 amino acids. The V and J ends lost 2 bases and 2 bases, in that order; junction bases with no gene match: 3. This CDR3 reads CARSLLAGKQETQYF. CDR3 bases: TGTGCCAGAAGCTTACTAGCGGGGAAACAAGAGACCCAGTACTTC.

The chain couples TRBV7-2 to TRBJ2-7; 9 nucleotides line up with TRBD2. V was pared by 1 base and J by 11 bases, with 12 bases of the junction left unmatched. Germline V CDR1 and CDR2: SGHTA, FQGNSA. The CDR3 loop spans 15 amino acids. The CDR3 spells CASSLGVRREGTEYF. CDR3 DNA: TGTGCCAGCAGCTTAGGCGTACGGCGGGAGGGAACGGAGTACTTC.

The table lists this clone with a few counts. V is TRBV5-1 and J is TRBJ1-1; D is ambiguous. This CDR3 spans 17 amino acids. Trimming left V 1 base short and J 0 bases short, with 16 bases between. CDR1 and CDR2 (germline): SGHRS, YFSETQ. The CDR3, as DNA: TGCGCCAGCAGCTTGAATGTGTTTTCTGACATGAACACTGAAGCTTTCTTT. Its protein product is CASSLNVFSDMNTEAFF.

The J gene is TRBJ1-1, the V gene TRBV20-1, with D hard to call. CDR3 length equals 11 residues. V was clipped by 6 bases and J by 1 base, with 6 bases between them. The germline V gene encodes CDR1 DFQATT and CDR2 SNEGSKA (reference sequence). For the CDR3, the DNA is TGCAGTGCGGAGGGGAACACTGAAGCTTTCTTT. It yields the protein CSAEGNTEAFF.